This TCR beta chain was captured by sequencing in a study of regulatory T cells in long-lasting Graves disease. Regarding time point: persistent/refractory GD, antithyroid drugs over 5 years with positive TRAb. RNA isolated from PBMCs was used to make the TCR library. Guidelines of the American Thyroid Association were used to diagnose Graves' disease. Blood from the periphery, nine milliliters in all, was drawn into EDTA tubes. General study points: Relative to newly diagnosed Graves' patients, persistent ones had lower TCR diversity.

V was pared by 2 bases and J by 5 bases, with 16 bases between. This CDR3 is 16 amino acids long. The germline V gene encodes CDR1 KGHDR and CDR2 SFDVKD. Assembly of TCR beta libraries relied on iRepertoire HTBI primers together with Arm-PCR of CDR3 regions. TCRdb recomputed calls from the multiplex PCR reads with MiXCR, one row per CDR3 protein. The sample lists nearly 350,000 distinct CDR3 sequences, about 18% occurring once. In its sample, this clonotype was seen a few times. Its antigen is currently unknown. V and J are TRBV24-1 and TRBJ2-3; D is unresolved. The source of this sequence is a female donor with Graves disease. Here the sequenced sample was peripheral blood mononuclear cells (PBMCs), taken when the disease was refractory, from a patient treated with antithyroid drugs. The CDR3 nucleotides are TGTGCCACCAGTGATTCGGAGTCAAGCGCAGGAGATACGCAGTATTTT. Residues: CATSDSESSAGDTQYF.